The present T cell receptor (beta chain) was sequenced within a study of Tregs in tolerant kidney transplant recipients. Study details: Related graft donors supplied nonmyeloablative bone marrow transplants, and mixed chimerism was transient.

A remark on this clone: Its antigen is not identified.

Germline lookup yields CDR1 ENHRY and CDR2 SYGVKD. V was pared by 5 bases and J by 0 bases, with 1 base of the junction left unmatched. The CDR3 is made up of 15 amino acids. The protocol was immunoSEQ multiplex PCR, while the TCRdb copy is restricted to in-frame clones and leaves out a portion. The repertoire holds approximately 99,000 clones, with 85% to 90% as singletons. Study-wide findings and caveats: This study did not directly address biological reproducibility. Validation in larger populations is needed because few patients were studied.

The chain combines TRBV10-3 with TRBJ2-2; 9 bases match TRBD1. This material consisted of CD4+ T cells from blood, taken before the transplant. The sequence was collected from a human donor who received a combined kidney and bone marrow transplant. Here the CDR3 DNA reads TGTGCCATCAGTACAGGGGGCCCGAACACCGGGGAGCTGTTTTTT. The encoded protein is CAISTGGPNTGELFF.